The entry that follows covers one T cell receptor (beta chain) sequence. There are a few counts of this clonotype. The specificity of this receptor is unknown. No much larger clone is present one base from it, and per-base qualities are unavailable. This sample stems from a study of T cells in Graves' hyperthyroidism and ophthalmopathy (dated by TCRdb to between 2018 and 2021). Regarding the research as a whole: Peripheral blood samples were taken at initial diagnosis, before any treatment was given. To identify TCR V-J signatures that set the groups apart, the researchers used a discovery cohort of approximately 98 patients, made up of roughly 45 with Graves' ophthalmopathy and 57 with stable Graves' hyperthyroidism. Prospective prediction of ophthalmopathy was tested in an independent validation cohort consisting of some 20 hyperthyroidism patients and more than 15 patients who later progressed to ophthalmopathy. The roughly 94 discovery patients were randomly split 7:3 into training and test sets. In addition, the study compared T-cell repertoires in thyroid tissue and in blood from several Graves' hyperthyroidism patients. Following sampling, methimazole starting at 30 mg daily was given to hyperthyroidism patients, and high-dose intravenous methylprednisolone was given to ophthalmopathy patients. According to the paper, TCR Vbeta CDR3 sequencing was carried out on roughly 130 peripheral blood samples, which came from some 41 ophthalmopathy, approximately 78 hyperthyroidism and around 17 progressor patients. Overall study outcomes, separate from this receptor: No statistical method was used to set the sample size in advance, and investigators knew the group allocation. In validation, the model predicted progression to ophthalmopathy a median of about 5.9 months before onset, with roughly 70% sensitivity and 72.22% specificity. Ophthalmopathy was separated from stable hyperthyroidism by a 13 V-J signature model, with about 88% sensitivity and about 81% specificity obtained in cross-validation and 80%/75% obtained in testing. Blood samples also contained most of the expanded thyroid clonotypes (frequency above 0.001), which suggests that blood repertoires may reflect thyroid immune responses.

Graves' hyperthyroidism was defined as stable when no progression to ophthalmopathy occurred over 18 months of follow-up. The hyperthyroidism patients were between 18 and 65 years old and newly diagnosed, with a disease duration of less than 2 months. The study excluded patients with uncontrolled infections, other autoimmune diseases, pregnancy or lactation. Clinical symptoms, serum thyroxine and TRAb, thyroid ultrasound, and orbital computed tomography formed the basis for the diagnoses. PBMCs were isolated from roughly 10 ml of fresh peripheral blood by Ficoll-Paque density gradient centrifugation. Total RNA was extracted using Trizol reagent, and RNA quality was assessed on an Agilent 2100 Bioanalyzer. The TCR beta CDR3 regions were amplified from RNA transcripts. The TCR CDR3 was subjected to a first round of RT-PCR using the HTBI primer set and the Qiagen OneStep RT-PCR kit. The libraries were constructed in a second round of multiplex PCR and then size-selected and purified. The libraries were sequenced on an Illumina HiSeq2000 using paired-end 100 bp reads. The authors' analysis ran thus. Raw data were processed with SOAPnuke, discarding reads with adapters, uncalled bases, mean Phred below 15, or no exact constant-primer or identifier match. COPE v1.2.5 was used to merge high-quality paired reads, and clonotypes were defined as unique nucleotide sequences. MiTCR v1.1 was used to align the clonotypes against IMGT TRBV, TRBD and TRBJ reference segments. Analysis was restricted to V-J combinations with a frequency above 0.0001, which covered about 99% of repertoires. The TCS score was defined as the ratio of F50 (clonal expansion) to E x V (chaos), calculated using BLOSUM62-based TCRdist between CDR3 peptides within each V-J. Welch's t-statistics and random forest reduced some 510 V-J features to roughly 13, which were used in a naive Bayes classifier (R e1071). TCRdb applied fastp at Q25 and MiXCR to the public reads, then kept only in-frame beta chains. Every CDR3 protein is listed once, alongside the most common genes and DNA of its rows. The V and J calls here are based on TCRdb, not the publication. This sample gives around 210,000 distinct CDR3 sequences in total; around a sixth of them show up just once. The ten biggest clones cover approximately 56% of the sample.

V drops 0 bases and J drops 4 bases, leaving 14 bases in between. The CDR3 sequence holds 16 residues, the cysteine and phenylalanine included. The only DNA kept is the CDR3, 48 bases in frame from the first base. Based on the germline V gene, the CDR1 and CDR2 sequences are MGHRA and YSYEKL. Recombination joined TRBV4-1 with TRBJ2-3, with a tentative D gene TRBD2 over 6 matching bases. This receptor was identified in a woman in her 50s with Graves' hyperthyroidism. Sequencing was done on a sample of blood. The CDR3 is CASSQDGDSGADTQYF. The sequenced DNA is TGCGCCAGCAGCCAAGACGGGGACTCTGGGGCAGATACGCAGTATTTT.